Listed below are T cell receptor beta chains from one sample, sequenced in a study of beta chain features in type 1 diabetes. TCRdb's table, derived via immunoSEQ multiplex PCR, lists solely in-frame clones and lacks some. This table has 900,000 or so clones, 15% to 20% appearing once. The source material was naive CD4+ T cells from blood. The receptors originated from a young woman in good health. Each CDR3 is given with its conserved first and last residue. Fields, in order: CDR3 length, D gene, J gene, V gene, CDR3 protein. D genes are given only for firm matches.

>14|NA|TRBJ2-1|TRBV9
CASSVNAAYNEQFF
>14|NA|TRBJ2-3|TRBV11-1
CASNDARTTDTQYF
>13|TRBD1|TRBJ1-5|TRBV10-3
CASSGTENQPQHF
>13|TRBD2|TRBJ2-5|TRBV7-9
CASSLLAGETQYF
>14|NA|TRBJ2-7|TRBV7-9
CASSLVREVNEQYF
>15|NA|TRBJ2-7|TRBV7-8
CASSLLGGSSYEQYF
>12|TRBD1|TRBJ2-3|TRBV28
CASSSRDRGGNF
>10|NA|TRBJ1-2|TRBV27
CASSYQIFTF
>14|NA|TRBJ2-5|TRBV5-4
CASSLEGVGETQYF
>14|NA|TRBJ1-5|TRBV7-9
CASSPALANQPQHF
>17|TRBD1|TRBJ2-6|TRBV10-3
CAIRTGALSSGANVLTF
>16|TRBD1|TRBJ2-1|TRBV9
CASSVGWTGSNNEQFF
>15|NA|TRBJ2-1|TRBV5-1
CASSLASGSLGEQFF
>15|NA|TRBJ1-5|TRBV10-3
CAISGGKDSNQPQHF
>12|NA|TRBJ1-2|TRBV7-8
CASMGVNYGYTF
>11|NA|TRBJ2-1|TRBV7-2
CASRLGDEQFF
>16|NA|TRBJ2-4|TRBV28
CASSALGARAKNIQYF
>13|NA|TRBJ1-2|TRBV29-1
CSVEYPVVGGYTF
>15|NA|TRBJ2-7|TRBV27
CASSLVNRRTYEQYF
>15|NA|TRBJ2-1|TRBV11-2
CASSSSRAHLREQFF
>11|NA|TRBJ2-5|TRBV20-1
CSASSVETQYF
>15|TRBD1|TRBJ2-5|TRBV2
CASSEAWTGPETQYF
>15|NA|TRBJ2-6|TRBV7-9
CAISRSGSGANVLTF
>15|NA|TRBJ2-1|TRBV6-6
CASSLKIGRYNEQFF
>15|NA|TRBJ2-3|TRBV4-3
CASSHGDTDTDTQYF
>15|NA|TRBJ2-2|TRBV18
CASSPNQRYTGELFF
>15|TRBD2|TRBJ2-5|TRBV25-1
CASSDSRLAKETQYF
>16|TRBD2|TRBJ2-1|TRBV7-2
CASRPGTSGIYNEQFF
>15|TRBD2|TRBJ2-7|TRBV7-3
CASSPQAGGGYEQYF
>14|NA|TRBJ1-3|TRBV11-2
CASSLISSGNTIYF
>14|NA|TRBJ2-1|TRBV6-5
CASSRQGLYNEQFF
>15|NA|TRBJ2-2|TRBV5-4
CASSLAQRDTGELFF
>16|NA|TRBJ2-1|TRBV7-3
CASSLTIRGTYNEQFF
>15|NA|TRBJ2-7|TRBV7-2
CASSEMGRVSPEQYF
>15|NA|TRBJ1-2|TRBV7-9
CASSFAPGERYGYTF
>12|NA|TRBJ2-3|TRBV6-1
CASSEAGDTQYF
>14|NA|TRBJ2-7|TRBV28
CASSPPDSHYEQYF
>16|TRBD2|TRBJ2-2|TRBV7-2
CASSLIQAGVAGELFF
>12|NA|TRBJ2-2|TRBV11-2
CASSPFGGELFF
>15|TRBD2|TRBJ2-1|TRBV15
CATSPGTSGSNEQFF
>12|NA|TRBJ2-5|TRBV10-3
CAISESGETQYF
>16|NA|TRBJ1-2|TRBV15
CATSRVALLTNYGYTF
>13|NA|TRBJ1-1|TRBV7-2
CASSSRGNTEAFF
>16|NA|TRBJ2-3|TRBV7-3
CASSFNRDPGTDTQYF
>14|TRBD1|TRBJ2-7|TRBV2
CASSDTGADYEQYF
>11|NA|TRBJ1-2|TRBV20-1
CSASRGDGYTF
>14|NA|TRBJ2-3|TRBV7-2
CASSQGFLTDTQYF
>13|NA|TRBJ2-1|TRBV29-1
CSVEFPGRDEQFF
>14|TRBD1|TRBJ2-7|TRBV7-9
CASSLGQDHHEQYF
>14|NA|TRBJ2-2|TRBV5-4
CASSLTGSSGELFF
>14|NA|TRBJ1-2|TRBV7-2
CASSLVQGRNGYTF
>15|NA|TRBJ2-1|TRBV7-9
CASSVQRLRGGEQFF
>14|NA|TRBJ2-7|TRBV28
CASNPWGAEDEQYF
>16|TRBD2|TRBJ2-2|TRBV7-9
CASSPRSGSYTGELFF
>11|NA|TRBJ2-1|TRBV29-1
CSAQGLDEQFF
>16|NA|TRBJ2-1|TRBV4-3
CASSQTWALGYNEQFF
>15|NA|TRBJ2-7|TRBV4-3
CASSQSSGGAYEQYF
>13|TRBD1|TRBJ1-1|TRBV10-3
CAIRGTENTEAFF
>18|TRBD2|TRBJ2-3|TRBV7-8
CASSSGRLAERSTDTQYF